Below, 12 T cell receptor beta chains from the same sample are listed, as sequenced in a study of blood T cell repertoires in COVID-19. The method was immunoSEQ multiplex PCR; TCRdb's version includes in-frame clones alone and lacks a portion of them. Of approximately 90,000 clones listed, just over 90% were seen once; the top ten hold about 1.7%. What was sequenced was peripheral blood. These receptor sequences come from a man in his sixties with acute or convalescent COVID-19.

The chain couples TRBV18 to TRBJ1-2; the match to TRBD1 covers 7 bases. The CDR3 is 15 amino acids. From germline, CDR1 is KGHSH and CDR2 LQKENI. Trimming cost V 4 bases and J 2 bases; bases outside gene matches: 7. The CDR3 DNA sequence: TGTGCCAGCTCACATCCCGGGACAGTAAACTATGGCTACACCTTC. This sequence encodes CASSHPGTVNYGYTF.

This chain links TRBV13 with TRBJ1-2; 10 bases match TRBD1. The J segment lost 7 bases and the V segment lost 5 bases, leaving 7 bases of the junction unmatched. This CDR3 contains 14 residues. Germline V gene data show CDR1 as PRHDT and CDR2 as FYEKMQ (reference sequence). For the CDR3, the DNA is TGTGCCAGCAGCCCTATGGACAGGGGGGGTGGCTACACCTTC. It yields the protein CASSPMDRGGGYTF.

This clone turned up a few times. The genes are TRBV5-6 and TRBJ2-1; D remains ambiguous. Trimming removed 1 base at V and 9 bases at J, with 8 bases between. Germline CDR1 is SGHDT and CDR2 is YYEEEE. The CDR3 loop spans 12 amino acids. DNA of the CDR3: TGTGCCAGCAGCTTGACAGTAGGTGAGCAGTTCTTC. Its protein is CASSLTVGEQFF.

The V gene is TRBV7-9, the J gene TRBJ1-3; 7 bases are a match to TRBD1. CDR1 is SEHNR, CDR2 FQNEAQ, per germline (reference sequence). The CDR3 is 14 residues long. With V trimmed by 5 bases and J by 4 bases, 5 bases remained unmatched. The CDR3 loop reads CASSPGTDGNTIYF. CDR3 DNA: TGTGCCAGCAGCCCAGGGACAGACGGAAACACCATATATTTT.

The chain is built from TRBV5-6 and TRBJ1-5; D unresolved. Per the germline V gene, CDR1 is SGHDT and CDR2 is YYEEEE. CDR3 size: 17 residues. V lost 0 bases and J lost 4, with 17 bases in between. The CDR3 loop reads CASSLGRLRHLNQPQHF. The CDR3 DNA follows: TGTGCCAGCAGCTTGGGACGTCTCAGACACTTGAATCAGCCCCAGCATTTT.

V gene TRBV18 combines with J gene TRBJ1-2; no firm D call. V was pared by 3 bases and J by 7 bases, with 18 bases between. The CDR3 length is 15 residues. The V gene's germline CDR1 is KGHSH and CDR2 LQKENI. The CDR3 DNA sequence: TGTGCCAGCTCACCGGCGGTTAGTGGGTTTGCTGGCTACACCTTC. It encodes CASSPAVSGFAGYTF.

The genes are TRBV7-2 and TRBJ2-7, with TRBD2 as a possible D gene (6 bases). The germline V and J ends were trimmed by 3 bases and 7 bases, with 19 bases remaining between them. CDR1 and CDR2 from the germline V gene are SGHTA and FQGNSA. CDR3 length: 15 residues. Here the CDR3 reads CASSFFGAPGDEQYF. CDR3 DNA: TGTGCCAGCAGCTTTTTCGGGGCCCCGGGGGATGAGCAGTACTTC.

The chain is built from TRBV7-9 and TRBJ1-1; D gene ambiguous. There are 14 residues in the CDR3. V shed 2 bases and J shed 1 base, with 8 bases lying between them. The germline CDR1 and CDR2 sequences are SEHNR and FQNEAQ (reference sequence). The CDR3 DNA is TGTGCCAGCAGCTTAATGGGCCCGAACACTGAAGCTTTCTTT. Translated, it gives CASSLMGPNTEAFF.

The chain couples TRBV6-5 to TRBJ1-6; 8 bases align to TRBD1. The V gene's germline CDR1 is MNHEY and CDR2 SVGAGI. The CDR3 runs 15 residues. The V and J ends lost 7 bases and 10 bases, in that order; junction bases with no gene match: 12. The DNA for the CDR3 is TGTGCCAGCACCCTAAATGGACAGGGATGGTCACCCCTCCACTTT. Translated: CASTLNGQGWSPLHF.

This clone was counted between two and nine times. The chain recombines TRBV4-1 with TRBJ1-1; D gene uncertain. Deletions cut 0 bases from V and 0 bases from J, with 5 bases between. The CDR3 loop spans 14 amino acids. The germline V gene encodes CDR1 MGHRA and CDR2 YSYEKL. CDR3 coding DNA: TGCGCCAGCAGCCAAGAAACTTTGAACACTGAAGCTTTCTTT. Encoded protein: CASSQETLNTEAFF.

The rearrangement joins TRBV6-2 or TRBV6-3 to TRBJ1-1; D gene unclear. There are 14 residues in the CDR3. V shed 6 bases and J shed 0 bases, with 11 bases lying between them. The germline V gene encodes CDR1 MNHEY and CDR2 SVGEGT. The CDR3 region is CASSPNRLNTEAFF. Written as DNA, the CDR3 is TGTGCCAGCAGCCCCAACAGATTGAACACTGAAGCTTTCTTT.

The chain joins TRBV6-5 to TRBJ1-1, with no clear D. This CDR3 has 13 residues. The V end lost 0 bases, the J end lost 2 bases, and 4 bases lay between the germline ends. The germline V gene has CDR1 MNHEY and CDR2 SVGAGI. CDR3: CASSYSRNTEAFF. In DNA, the CDR3 is TGTGCCAGCAGTTACTCGAGAAACACTGAAGCTTTCTTT.